This T cell receptor (beta chain) was profiled in a study of shared clonotypes between healthy human individuals. Study-level information: Each donor's CD8 memory used one plate, CD8 naive two, each CD4 subset three.

V lost 6 bases to trimming and J lost 3 bases, with 9 bases between them. The CDR3 covers 12 residues. CDR1 and CDR2 from the germline V gene are MNHEY and SVGAGI. Using immunoSEQ multiplex PCR, the repertoire was profiled, and TCRdb retains in-frame clones only, with some absent. This table has roughly 500,000 clones, about 96% appearing once. Only Caucasian adults living in Nashville, Tennessee served as donors. The rearrangement joins TRBV6-5 to TRBJ2-7; D is undetermined. The TCR was taken from a woman between 25 and 40 years old in good health. Sequenced sample: naive CD4+ T cells sorted from blood. Documented subset: CD45RA+ positively selected. The CDR3 sequence is CASRVTHYEQYF. The CDR3, as DNA: TGTGCCAGCAGAGTTACACACTACGAGCAGTACTTC.